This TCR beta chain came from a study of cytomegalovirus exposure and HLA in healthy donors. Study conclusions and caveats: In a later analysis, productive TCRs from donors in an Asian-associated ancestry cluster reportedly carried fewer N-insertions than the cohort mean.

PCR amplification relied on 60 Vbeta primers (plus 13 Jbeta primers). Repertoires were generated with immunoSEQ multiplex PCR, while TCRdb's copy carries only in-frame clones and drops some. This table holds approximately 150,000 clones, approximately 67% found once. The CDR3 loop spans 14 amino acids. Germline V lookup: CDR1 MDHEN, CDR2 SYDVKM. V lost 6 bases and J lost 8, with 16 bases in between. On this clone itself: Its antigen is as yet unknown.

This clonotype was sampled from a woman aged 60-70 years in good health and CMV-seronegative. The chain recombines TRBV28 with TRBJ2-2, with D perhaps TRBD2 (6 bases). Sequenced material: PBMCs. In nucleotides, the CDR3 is TGTGCCAGCAGCCCTGGAGGGGTTGAGGGGGAGCTGTTTTTT. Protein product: CASSPGGVEGELFF.